Following are 12 T cell receptor beta chains from one sample sequenced in a study of shared clonotypes between healthy human individuals. TCRdb's table, derived via immunoSEQ multiplex PCR, lists solely in-frame clones and lacks some. There are 190,000 or so clones in the sample; roughly 70% occur only once, and 8% to 13% lies in the top ten. Input material: memory CD4+ T cells sorted from blood. Documented subset: CD45RA-negative fraction. The source is a man aged 25-45 years in good health.

The chain employs TRBV5-1 and TRBJ2-1; 11 nucleotides align to TRBD2. The germline gives CDR1 SGHRS, CDR2 YFSETQ. The CDR3 is made up of 15 amino acids. The V gene end was trimmed by 5 bases and the J gene end by 6 bases; junction bases not matched to a gene: 7. The CDR3 reads CASRRLAGGTNEQFF. The CDR3 nucleotides are TGCGCCAGCAGACGGTTAGCGGGAGGGACCAATGAGCAGTTCTTC.

The V gene is TRBV6-1, the J gene TRBJ2-5, with 7 bases matching TRBD2. Germline V gives CDR1 MNHNS, CDR2 SASEGT. Trimming at V came to 8 bases and at J to 4 bases, leaving 7 bases not matched to a gene. This CDR3 region has 13 residues. The CDR3 is CASRTGGGETQYF. The CDR3 nucleotides read TGTGCCAGCCGAACGGGGGGTGGAGAGACCCAGTACTTC.

The V call is TRBV5-1, the J call TRBJ2-1; 8 nucleotides match TRBD2. This CDR3 has 14 residues. After removal of 4 bases from V and 9 bases from J, the junction contained 9 bases not matched to a gene. Per germline, CDR1 SGHRS and CDR2 YFSETQ. CDR3 bases: TGCGCCAGCAGCGGCGAGACTAGCGAATCTGAGCAGTTCTTC. It is translated as CASSGETSESEQFF.

This clone was counted a few times. The CDR3 region has the DNA TGTGCTGCGGGGGAAGCAGAGACCCAGTACTTC. Translation gives CAAGEAETQYF. The chain recombines TRBV2 with TRBJ2-5, with 7 nucleotides matching TRBD2. This CDR3 comprises 11 residues. The V gene's germline CDR1 is SNHLY and CDR2 FYNNEI.

This clone came up a few times. CDR3 in DNA: TGTGCCACCAGCAGAGATTATTTTCGCGGGTGGGAAGAGACCCAGTACTTC. Translation: CATSRDYFRGWEETQYF. The V and J genes are TRBV15 and TRBJ2-5; tentative D call: TRBD2 (5 bases). CDR1 is LNHNV and CDR2 is YYDKDF in the germline V gene (reference sequence). The V and J ends lost 0 bases and 3 bases respectively, with 17 bases between them. The CDR3 loop spans 17 amino acids.

The table lists this clone with a few counts. The chain has TRBV15 and TRBJ2-7; a weak D match, TRBD2 (5 bases). Germline values: CDR1 LNHNV, CDR2 YYDKDF (reference sequence). The CDR3 loop spans 16 amino acids. The V and J ends lost 2 bases and 1 base respectively, with 15 bases between them. The CDR3 sequence is CATSRREMGVSYEQYF. CDR3 DNA sequence: TGTGCCACCAGCAGACGTGAGATGGGAGTTTCCTACGAGCAGTACTTC.

A few counts support this clone. V usage is TRBV4-3 and J usage is TRBJ2-1; 8 nucleotides agree with TRBD1. The CDR3 has 14 amino acids. Germline CDR1 reads LGHNA; CDR2 reads YSLEER. The junction had 2 bases not matched to a gene; V was cut back by 4 bases and J by 3 bases. CDR3 DNA sequence: TGCGCCAGCAGCCCGGGACAGGACTACAATGAGCAGTTCTTC. The encoded protein is CASSPGQDYNEQFF.

The V call is TRBV7-2, the J call TRBJ2-3; D uncertain. The ends were cut back, 5 bases at V and 2 bases at J, with 8 bases in the middle. Germline CDR1 is SGHTA and CDR2 is FQGNSA. This CDR3 comprises 13 residues. The CDR3 loop is CASSPEATDTQYF. The CDR3 DNA is TGTGCCAGCAGCCCCGAAGCCACAGATACGCAGTATTTT. The whole variable domain, filled in from reference TRBV7-2 and TRBJ2-3, reads GAGVSQSPSNKVTEKGKDVELRCDPISGHTALYWYRQSLGQGLEFLIYFQGNSAPDKSGLPSDRFSAERTGGSVSTLTIQRTQQEDSAVYLCASSPEATDTQYFGPGTRLTVL.

This chain joins TRBV5-4 and TRBJ2-2, with no clear D. From germline, CDR1 is SGHNT and CDR2 YYREEE (reference sequence). The CDR3 has 16 residues. Trimming pared 0 bases from V and 6 bases from J, leaving 15 bases between. This CDR3 reads CASSLEPVMVAGELFF. CDR3 DNA: TGTGCCAGCAGCTTGGAACCAGTAATGGTCGCCGGGGAGCTGTTTTTT.

The chain joins TRBV7-8 to TRBJ2-3; 12 bases are a match to TRBD2. Germline CDR1 SGHVS, CDR2 FQNEAQ. The CDR3 loop spans 16 amino acids. J gave up 6 bases and V 5 bases, and 9 bases lay outside the gene matches. This chain's CDR3 is CASSAATTSGSDTQYF. The CDR3 DNA reads TGTGCCAGCAGCGCAGCGACGACTAGCGGGAGCGATACGCAGTATTTT.

Here the CDR3 reads CASSSRTFSGANVLTF. Written as DNA, the CDR3 is TGTGCCAGCAGCTCGAGGACATTTAGTGGGGCCAACGTCCTGACTTTC. This chain joins TRBV7-2 and TRBJ2-6; D possibly corresponds to TRBD1 (5 bases). This CDR3 has 16 residues. The germline V gene has CDR1 SGHTA and CDR2 FQGNSA. V was cut by 4 bases and J by 3 bases, with 13 bases left in between.

The rearrangement uses TRBV28 and TRBJ1-1, with D unresolved. The length of the CDR3 is 14 residues. Per germline, CDR1 MDHEN and CDR2 SYDVKM. V lost 6 bases to trimming and J lost 1 base, with 12 bases between them. This CDR3 reads CASSSTQWNTEAFF. In nucleotides, the CDR3 is TGTGCCAGCAGCTCGACCCAGTGGAACACTGAAGCTTTCTTT.